Listed below are T cell receptor beta chains from one sample, sequenced in a study of OX40 agonist ivuxolimab in advanced cancers. Repertoires were generated with immunoSEQ multiplex PCR, while TCRdb's copy carries only in-frame clones and drops some. The profile shows some 45,000 clones, 85% to 90% of them singletons. Sequenced here: CD4+ or CD8+ T cells sorted from blood, sampled in a trial of the OX40 agonist ivuxolimab. These receptors were taken from an adult with an advanced solid tumor such as melanoma, head and neck, liver or kidney cancer. Each CDR3 is given with its conserved first and last residue. A D gene is named only where the DNA matches it firmly. The listing skips clone size in some rows; elsewhere it reads once, few, many or a size class.

CDR3 length	D gene	clone size	V gene	CDR3 protein
13	.	once	TRBV6-5	CASSYDGLYGYTF
13	.	.	TRBV6-6	CASSWQGNDEQYF
12	.	.	TRBV7-8	CASSYQTGELFF
13	.	.	TRBV6-7	CASPNRAATEAFF
14	.	.	TRBV5-8	CASSFHSGANVLTF
13	.	.	TRBV6-5	CASSYGVRTEAFF
14	TRBD1	.	TRBV6-6	CASSSQGASYGYTF
14	.	.	TRBV5-1	CASSLEGGYTEAFF
16	.	.	TRBV7-2	CASSFSGGRFQEKLFF
15	.	.	TRBV2	CASSPRPTKNNEQFF
14	TRBD1	.	TRBV27	CASSWDRVSYEQYF
15	TRBD1	.	TRBV6-1	CASSGGQGSADTQYF
14	.	.	TRBV6-5	CASSFRPGANVLTF
11	.	few	TRBV20-1	CSARENTEAFF
18	TRBD1	.	TRBV2	CASSEAPGQGPSYNEQFF
16	.	once	TRBV12-5	CASGLPRTFPNTEAFF
16	TRBD2	few	TRBV5-1	CASSLGTSGTTDTQYF
16	TRBD2	.	TRBV10-2	CASILGLAGGLDTQYF
15	TRBD1	.	TRBV9	CASSVAPGGVYEQYF
15	.	.	TRBV7-2	CASSFAGTLTDTQYF
12	.	.	TRBV7-2	CASSPQGETQYF
13	.	.	TRBV6-1	CASQDGSVGEQYF
16	.	.	TRBV5-1	CASSLTGTPNTGELFF
20	TRBD2	.	TRBV27	CASSLSRKGLVGNREETQYF
15	TRBD2	.	TRBV4-3	CASSQEERGGLEQYF